The 3 T cell receptor beta chains below come from one sample, sequenced in a study of blood T cell repertoires in COVID-19. TCRdb's copy holds only in-frame clones and misses some; the assay was immunoSEQ multiplex PCR. The data hold about 34,000 clones, with roughly 80% observed a single time. Material: peripheral blood. The receptors here all came from a man older than 75 with active or convalescent COVID-19.

The chain employs TRBV24-1 and TRBJ2-2; no clear D gene. CDR3 length: 12 residues. Per germline, CDR1 KGHDR and CDR2 SFDVKD. Trimming removed 7 bases at V and 3 bases at J, with 5 bases between. This CDR3 reads CATSLYTGELFF. The CDR3 DNA reads as TGTGCCACCAGCCTTTACACCGGGGAGCTGTTTTTT.

This clone showed up just a few times. The chain has TRBV6-4 and TRBJ2-1, with 7 bases fitting TRBD2. The trim removed 4 bases at V and 1 base at J, leaving 4 bases unmatched. Germline V lookup: CDR1 MRHNA, CDR2 SNTAGT. The CDR3 consists of 15 residues. The CDR3 sequence: CASSVGGVSYNEQFF. CDR3 nucleotide sequence: TGTGCCAGCAGTGTTGGGGGGGTATCCTACAATGAGCAGTTCTTC.

This clone is judged medium-sized (0.01 to 0.1%). The V and J genes are TRBV5-4 and TRBJ2-7, with D maybe TRBD1 (6 bases). Germline V gene data show CDR1 as SGHNT and CDR2 as YYREEE (reference sequence). Trimming stripped 3 bases from V and 0 bases from J, with 10 bases between. This CDR3 comprises 14 residues. CDR3 residues: CASSSDSLSYEQYF. For the CDR3, the DNA is TGTGCCAGCAGCTCGGACAGTCTCTCCTACGAGCAGTACTTC.